These T cell receptor beta chains were read from a single sample in a study of T cells in Graves' hyperthyroidism and ophthalmopathy. TCRdb reprocessed the multiplex PCR reads via MiXCR and lists one record per CDR3 protein. The sample lists about 96,000 distinct CDR3 sequences, roughly 56% occurring once. The sample comprised blood. The receptors stem from a woman aged 40 to 50 with Graves' hyperthyroidism. Each CDR3 is given with its conserved first and last residue.

j_call v_call cdr3_aa
TRBJ1-4 TRBV9 CASSGTADEKLFF
TRBJ2-7 TRBV18 CASSPPVAGEQYF
TRBJ1-1 TRBV7-9 CASSLEAGIVTEAFF
TRBJ2-5 TRBV29-1 CSVVRGQETQYF
TRBJ2-5 TRBV20-1 CSASGQGGGQETQYF
TRBJ1-5 TRBV7-9 CASSPGQGSNQPQHF
TRBJ1-4 TRBV15 CATSRATLWATNEKLFF
TRBJ2-5 TRBV20-1 CSARVTVVETQYF
TRBJ1-5 TRBV28 CASSGGGARQPQHF
TRBJ2-3 TRBV5-1 CASSLNGRASTDTQYF
TRBJ1-5 TRBV11-1 CASSLAGYGTQHF
TRBJ2-7 TRBV20-1 CSARDRGGHEQYF
TRBJ1-1 TRBV6-1 CASRTGVEAFF
TRBJ1-4 TRBV7-2 CASSYGQGTEKKLFF
TRBJ1-2 TRBV5-1 CASSRAGESYGYTF
TRBJ1-1 TRBV11-3 CASAGPMNTEAFF
TRBJ2-7 TRBV19 CASSPGRMVYEQYF